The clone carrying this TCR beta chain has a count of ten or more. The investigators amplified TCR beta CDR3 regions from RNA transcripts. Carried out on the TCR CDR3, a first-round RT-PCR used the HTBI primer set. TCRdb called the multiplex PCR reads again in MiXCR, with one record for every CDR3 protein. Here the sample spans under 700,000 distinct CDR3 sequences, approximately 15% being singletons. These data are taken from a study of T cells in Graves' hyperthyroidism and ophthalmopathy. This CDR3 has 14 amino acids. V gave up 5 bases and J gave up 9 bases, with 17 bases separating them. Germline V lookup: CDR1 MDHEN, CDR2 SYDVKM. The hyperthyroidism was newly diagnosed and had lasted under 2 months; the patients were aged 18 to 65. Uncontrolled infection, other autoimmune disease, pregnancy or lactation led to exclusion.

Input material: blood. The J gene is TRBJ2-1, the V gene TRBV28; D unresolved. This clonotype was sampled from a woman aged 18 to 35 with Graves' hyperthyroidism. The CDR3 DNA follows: TGTGCCAGCAGTCCGGCCGTCAGGCGCGTTGAGCAGTTCTTC. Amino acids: CASSPAVRRVEQFF.